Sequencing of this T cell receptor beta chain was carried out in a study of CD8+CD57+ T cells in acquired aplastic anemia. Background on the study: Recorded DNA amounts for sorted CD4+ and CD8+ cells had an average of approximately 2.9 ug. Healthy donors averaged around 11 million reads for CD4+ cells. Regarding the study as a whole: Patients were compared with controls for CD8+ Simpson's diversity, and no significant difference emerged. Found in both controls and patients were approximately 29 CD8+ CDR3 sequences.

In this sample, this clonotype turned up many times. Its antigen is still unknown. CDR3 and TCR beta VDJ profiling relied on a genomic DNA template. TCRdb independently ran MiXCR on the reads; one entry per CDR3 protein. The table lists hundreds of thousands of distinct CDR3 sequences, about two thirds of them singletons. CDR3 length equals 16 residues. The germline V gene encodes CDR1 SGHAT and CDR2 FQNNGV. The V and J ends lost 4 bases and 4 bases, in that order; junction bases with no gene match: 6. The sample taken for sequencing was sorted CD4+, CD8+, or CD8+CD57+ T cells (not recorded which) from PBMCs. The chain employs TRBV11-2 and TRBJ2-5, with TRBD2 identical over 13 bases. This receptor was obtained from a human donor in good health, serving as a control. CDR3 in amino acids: CASSSGTSGGGETQYF. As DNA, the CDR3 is TGTGCCAGCAGCTCGGGTACTAGCGGGGGGGGAGAGACCCAGTACTTC.